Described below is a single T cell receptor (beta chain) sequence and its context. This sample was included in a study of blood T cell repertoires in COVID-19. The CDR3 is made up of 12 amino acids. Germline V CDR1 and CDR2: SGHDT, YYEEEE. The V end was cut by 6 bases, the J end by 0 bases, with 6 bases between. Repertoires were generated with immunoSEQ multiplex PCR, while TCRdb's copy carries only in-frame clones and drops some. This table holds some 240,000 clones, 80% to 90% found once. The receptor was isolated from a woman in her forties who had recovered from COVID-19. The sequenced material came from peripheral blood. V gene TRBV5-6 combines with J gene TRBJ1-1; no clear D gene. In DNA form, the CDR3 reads TGTGCCAGCAACGAGATGAACACTGAAGCTTTCTTT. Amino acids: CASNEMNTEAFF. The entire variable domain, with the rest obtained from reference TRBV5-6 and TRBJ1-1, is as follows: DAGVTQSPTHLIKTRGQQVTLRCSPKSGHDTVSWYQQALGQGPQFIFQYYEEEERQRGNFPDRFSGHQFPNYSSELNVNALLLGDSALYLCASNEMNTEAFFGQGTRLTVV.